This TCR beta chain was captured by sequencing in a study of blood T cell repertoires in COVID-19. Background on the study: Samples taken during acute and convalescent COVID-19 were collected in the United States, Italy and Spain. Sample material is recorded as cDNA or gDNA derived from T cells, B-cell-depleted T cells, or PBMCs.

The sample holds one count of this clone. Authors' methods: The assay estimated nucleated cells by amplifying reference gene primers. Measured with immunoSEQ multiplex PCR; TCRdb has only the in-frame clones, and not every one. V and J calls and clone size are those listed in that table; D and trimming were worked out from the DNA. The sample carries around 46,000 clones, roughly four fifths recorded once. The CDR3 covers 14 residues. The junction had 5 bases not matched to a gene; V was cut back by 3 bases and J by 5 bases. Germline lookup yields CDR1 KGHDR and CDR2 SFDVKD. The genes are TRBV24-1 and TRBJ2-5, with 7 bases fitting TRBD1. Sequenced sample: peripheral blood. This TCR was sampled from a man aged 35 to 55 with acute or convalescent COVID-19. The CDR3 is CATSDATGLETQYF. The CDR3 DNA follows: TGTGCCACCAGTGATGCGACAGGGCTTGAGACCCAGTACTTC.